This T cell receptor (beta chain) was observed in a study of CD8 T cells in Susac syndrome. Study context: Treatment at blood withdrawal was none, corticosteroids, or intravenous immunoglobulin alone in Susac syndrome patients.

The germline CDR1 and CDR2 sequences are LNHDA and SQIVND (reference sequence). This CDR3 region has 13 residues. Trimming cost V 4 bases and J 8 bases, with 12 bases left between them. Reverse transcription of about 0.5 to 1 ug RNA used random hexamers. TCRdb re-called the immunoSEQ multiplex PCR reads through MiXCR, storing one row per CDR3 protein. The profile shows roughly 180,000 distinct CDR3 sequences, just under 95% of them singletons. This TCR came from a human donor with Susac syndrome. Sequencing used CD4+ T cells from PBMCs. The rearrangement joins TRBV19 to TRBJ2-1; D might be TRBD2 (6 bases). The CDR3 DNA is TGTGCCAGTAGTAGGGCTAGCGTCGATGAGCAGTTCTTC. This encodes CASSRASVDEQFF. Full variable domain (missing parts from reference TRBV19 and TRBJ2-1): DGGITQSPKYLFRKEGQNVTLSCEQNLNHDAMYWYRQDPGQGLRLIYYSQIVNDFQKGDIAEGYSVSREKKESFPLTVTSAQKNPTAFYLCASSRASVDEQFFGPGTRLTVL.